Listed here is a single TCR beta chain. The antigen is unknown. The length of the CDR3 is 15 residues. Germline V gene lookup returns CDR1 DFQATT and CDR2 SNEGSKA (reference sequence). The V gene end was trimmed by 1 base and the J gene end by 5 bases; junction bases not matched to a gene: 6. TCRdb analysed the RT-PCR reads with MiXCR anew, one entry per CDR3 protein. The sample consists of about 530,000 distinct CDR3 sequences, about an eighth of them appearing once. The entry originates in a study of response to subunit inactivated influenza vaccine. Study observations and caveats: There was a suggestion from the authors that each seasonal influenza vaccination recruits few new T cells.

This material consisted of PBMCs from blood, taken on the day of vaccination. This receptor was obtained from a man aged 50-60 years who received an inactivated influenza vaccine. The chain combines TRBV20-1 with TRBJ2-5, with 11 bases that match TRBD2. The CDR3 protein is CSARVASGGLETQYF. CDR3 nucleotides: TGCAGTGCTAGAGTCGCTAGCGGGGGGCTCGAGACCCAGTACTTC.